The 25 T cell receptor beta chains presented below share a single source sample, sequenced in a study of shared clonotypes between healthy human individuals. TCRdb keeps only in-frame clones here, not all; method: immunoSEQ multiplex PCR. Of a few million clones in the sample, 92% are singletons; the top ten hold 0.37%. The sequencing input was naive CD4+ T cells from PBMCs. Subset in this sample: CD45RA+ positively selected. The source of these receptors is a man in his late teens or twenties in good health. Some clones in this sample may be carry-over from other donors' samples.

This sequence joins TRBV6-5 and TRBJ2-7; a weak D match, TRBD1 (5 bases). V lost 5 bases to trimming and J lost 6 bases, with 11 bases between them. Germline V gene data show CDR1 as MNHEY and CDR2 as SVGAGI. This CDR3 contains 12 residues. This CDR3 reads CASSPRQGEQYF. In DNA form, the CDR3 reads TGTGCCAGCAGTCCCCGCCAGGGCGAGCAGTACTTC.

CDR3 protein: CASSHPLADSTDTQYF. In DNA form, the CDR3 reads TGCGCCAGCAGCCATCCTTTAGCGGATAGCACAGATACGCAGTATTTT. The J gene is TRBJ2-3, the V gene TRBV4-1; D is possibly TRBD2 (6 bases). Trimming cost V 3 bases and J 0 bases, with 13 bases left between them. Germline loops: CDR1 MGHRA, CDR2 YSYEKL. CDR3 length: 16 amino acids.

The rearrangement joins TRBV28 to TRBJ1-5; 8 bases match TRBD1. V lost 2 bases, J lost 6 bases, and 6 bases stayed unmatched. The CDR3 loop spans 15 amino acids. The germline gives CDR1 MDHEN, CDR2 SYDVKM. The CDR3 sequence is CASSLRTGRGQPQHF. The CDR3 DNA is TGTGCCAGCAGTTTACGGACAGGGCGAGGTCAGCCCCAGCATTTT.

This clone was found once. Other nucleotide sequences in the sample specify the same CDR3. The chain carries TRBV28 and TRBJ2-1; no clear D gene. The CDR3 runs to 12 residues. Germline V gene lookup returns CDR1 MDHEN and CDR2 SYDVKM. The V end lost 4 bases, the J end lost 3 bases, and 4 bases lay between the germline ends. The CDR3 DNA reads TGTGCCAGCAGTTACAGCTACAATGAGCAGTTCTTC. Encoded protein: CASSYSYNEQFF.

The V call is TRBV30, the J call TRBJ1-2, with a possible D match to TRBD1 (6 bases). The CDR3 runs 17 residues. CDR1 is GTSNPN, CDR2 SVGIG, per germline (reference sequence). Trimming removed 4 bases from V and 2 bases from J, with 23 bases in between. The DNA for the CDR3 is TGTGCCTGGAAAACCCCCACTTGGGGACAAACGAACTATGGCTACACCTTC. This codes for CAWKTPTWGQTNYGYTF. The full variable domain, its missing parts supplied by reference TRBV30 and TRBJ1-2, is SQTIHQWPATLVQPVGSPLSLECTVEGTSNPNLYWYRQAAGRGLQLLFYSVGIGQISSEVPQNLSASRPQDRQFILSSKKLLLSDSGFYLCAWKTPTWGQTNYGYTFGSGTRLTVV.

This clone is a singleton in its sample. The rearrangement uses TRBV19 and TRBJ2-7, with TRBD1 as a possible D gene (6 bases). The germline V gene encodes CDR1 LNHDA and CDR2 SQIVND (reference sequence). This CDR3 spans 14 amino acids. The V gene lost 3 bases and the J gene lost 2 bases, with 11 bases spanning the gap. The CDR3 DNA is TGTGCCAGTAGTATGACAGGTCTTCCCTACGAGCAGTACTTC. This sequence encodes CASSMTGLPYEQYF.

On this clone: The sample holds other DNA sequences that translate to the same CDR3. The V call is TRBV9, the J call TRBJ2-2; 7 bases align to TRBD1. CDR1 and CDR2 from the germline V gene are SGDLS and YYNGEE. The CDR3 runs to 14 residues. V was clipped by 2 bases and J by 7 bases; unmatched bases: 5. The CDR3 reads CASSVDRVGGELFF. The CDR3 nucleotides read TGTGCCAGCAGCGTTGACAGGGTCGGCGGGGAGCTGTTTTTT.

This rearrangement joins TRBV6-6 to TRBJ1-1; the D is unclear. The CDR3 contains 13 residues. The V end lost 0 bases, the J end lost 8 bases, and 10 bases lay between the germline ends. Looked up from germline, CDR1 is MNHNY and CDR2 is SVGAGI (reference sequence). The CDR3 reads CASSYSMGGEAFF. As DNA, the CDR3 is TGTGCCAGCAGTTACTCTATGGGTGGGGAAGCTTTCTTT.

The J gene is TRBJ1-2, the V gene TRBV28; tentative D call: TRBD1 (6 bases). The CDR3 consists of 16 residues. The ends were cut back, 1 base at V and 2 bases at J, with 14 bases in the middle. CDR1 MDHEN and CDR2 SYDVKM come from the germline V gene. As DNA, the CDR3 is TGTGCCAGCAGTTTATCCTATCCTCAGGGGAACTATGGCTACACCTTC. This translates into CASSLSYPQGNYGYTF.

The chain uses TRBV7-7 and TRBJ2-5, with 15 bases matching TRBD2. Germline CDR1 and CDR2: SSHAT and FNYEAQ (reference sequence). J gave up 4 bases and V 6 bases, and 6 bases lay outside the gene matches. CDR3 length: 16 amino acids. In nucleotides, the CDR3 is TGTGCCAGCAGTCCACCGGGACTAGCGGGAGGAGAGACCCAGTACTTC. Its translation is CASSPPGLAGGETQYF.

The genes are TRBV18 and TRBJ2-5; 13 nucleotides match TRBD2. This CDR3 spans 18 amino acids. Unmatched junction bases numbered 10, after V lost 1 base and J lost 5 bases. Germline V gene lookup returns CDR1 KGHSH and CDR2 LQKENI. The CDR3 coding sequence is TGTGCCAGCTCACCACAACTAGCGGGAGGGCCCGATGTCGAGACCCAGTACTTC. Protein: CASSPQLAGGPDVETQYF.

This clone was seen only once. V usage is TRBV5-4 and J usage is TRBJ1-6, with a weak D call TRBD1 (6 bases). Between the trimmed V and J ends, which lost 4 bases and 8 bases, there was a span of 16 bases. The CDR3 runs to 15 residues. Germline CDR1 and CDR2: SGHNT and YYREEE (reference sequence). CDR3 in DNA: TGTGCCAGCAGCCCGAGGACAAGGGGGGATTCACCCCTCCACTTT. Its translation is CASSPRTRGDSPLHF.

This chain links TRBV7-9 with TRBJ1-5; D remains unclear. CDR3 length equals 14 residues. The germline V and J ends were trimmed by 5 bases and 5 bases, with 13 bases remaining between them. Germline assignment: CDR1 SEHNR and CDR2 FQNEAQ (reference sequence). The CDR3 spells CASSPDGDHQPQHF. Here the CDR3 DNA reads TGTGCCAGCAGCCCAGACGGGGATCATCAGCCCCAGCATTTT.

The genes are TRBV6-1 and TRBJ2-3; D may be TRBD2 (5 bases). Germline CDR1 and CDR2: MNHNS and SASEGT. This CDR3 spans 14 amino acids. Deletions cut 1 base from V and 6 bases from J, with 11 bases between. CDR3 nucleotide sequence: TGTGCCAGCAGTGAAGGAAGGCGGGCCGATACGCAGTATTTT. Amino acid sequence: CASSEGRRADTQYF.

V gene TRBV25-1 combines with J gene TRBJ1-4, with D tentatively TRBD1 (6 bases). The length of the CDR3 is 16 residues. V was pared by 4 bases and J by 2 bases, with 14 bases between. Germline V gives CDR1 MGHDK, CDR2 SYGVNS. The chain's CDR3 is CASSVGGGRTNEKLFF. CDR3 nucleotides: TGTGCCAGCAGTGTTGGGGGGGGGCGGACTAATGAAAAACTGTTTTTT.

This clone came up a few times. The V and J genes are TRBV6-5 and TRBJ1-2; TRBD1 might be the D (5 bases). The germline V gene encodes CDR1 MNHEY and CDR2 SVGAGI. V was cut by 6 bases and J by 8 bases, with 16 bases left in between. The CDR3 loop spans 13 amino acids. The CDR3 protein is CASRKPGQEGYTF. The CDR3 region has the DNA TGTGCCAGCAGGAAGCCAGGGCAGGAGGGCTACACCTTC.

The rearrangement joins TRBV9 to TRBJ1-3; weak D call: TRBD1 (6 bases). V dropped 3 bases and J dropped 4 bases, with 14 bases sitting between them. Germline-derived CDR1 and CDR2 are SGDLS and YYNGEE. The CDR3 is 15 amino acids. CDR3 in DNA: TGTGCCAGCAGCGCCCTGGGGGGCGCGGGAAACACCATATATTTT. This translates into CASSALGGAGNTIYF. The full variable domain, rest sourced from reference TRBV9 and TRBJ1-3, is DSGVTQTPKHLITATGQRVTLRCSPRSGDLSVYWYQQSLDQGLQFLIQYYNGEERAKGNILERFSAQQFPDLHSELNLSSLELGDSALYFCASSALGGAGNTIYFGEGSWLTVV.

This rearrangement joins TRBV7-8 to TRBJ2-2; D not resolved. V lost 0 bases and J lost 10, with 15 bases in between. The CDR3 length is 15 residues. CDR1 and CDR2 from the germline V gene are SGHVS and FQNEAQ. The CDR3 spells CASSLALRSWEELFF. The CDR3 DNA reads TGTGCCAGCAGCTTAGCTCTCCGAAGTTGGGAGGAGCTGTTTTTT.

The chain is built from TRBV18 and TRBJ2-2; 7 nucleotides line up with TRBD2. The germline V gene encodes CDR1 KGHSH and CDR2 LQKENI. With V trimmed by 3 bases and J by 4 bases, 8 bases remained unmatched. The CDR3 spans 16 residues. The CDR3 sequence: CASSPPGGKGTGELFF. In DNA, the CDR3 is TGTGCCAGCTCACCGCCCGGGGGGAAGGGCACCGGGGAGCTGTTTTTT.

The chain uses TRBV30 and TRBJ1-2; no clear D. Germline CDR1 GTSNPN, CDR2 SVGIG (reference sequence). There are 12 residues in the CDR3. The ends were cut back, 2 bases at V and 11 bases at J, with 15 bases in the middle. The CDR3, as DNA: TGTGCCTGGAGTACCCCTACCGGACCTTACACCTTC. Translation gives CAWSTPTGPYTF.

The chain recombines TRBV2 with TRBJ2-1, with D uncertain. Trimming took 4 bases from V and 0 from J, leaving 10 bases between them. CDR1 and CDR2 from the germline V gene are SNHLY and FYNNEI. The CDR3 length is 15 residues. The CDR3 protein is CASSGVRTSYNEQFF. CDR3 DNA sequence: TGTGCCAGCAGTGGTGTCAGGACCTCCTACAATGAGCAGTTCTTC.

CDR3 residues: CASSREGLGEQFF. CDR3 in DNA: TGCGCCAGCAGTCGGGAGGGGTTGGGTGAGCAGTTCTTC. The chain joins TRBV5-1 to TRBJ2-1; 8 positions agree with TRBD2. After removal of 5 bases from V and 9 bases from J, the junction contained 7 bases not matched to a gene. CDR1 and CDR2 (germline): SGHRS, YFSETQ. This CDR3 has 13 amino acids. Full variable domain (outside the CDR3, taken from reference TRBV5-1 and TRBJ2-1): KAGVTQTPRYLIKTRGQQVTLSCSPISGHRSVSWYQQTPGQGLQFLFEYFSETQRNKGNFPGRFSGRQFSNSRSEMNVSTLELGDSALYLCASSREGLGEQFFGPGTRLTVL.

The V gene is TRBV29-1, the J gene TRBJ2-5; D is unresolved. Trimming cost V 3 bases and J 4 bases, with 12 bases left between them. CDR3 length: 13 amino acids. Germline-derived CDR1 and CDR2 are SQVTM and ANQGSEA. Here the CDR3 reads CSVDLYLGETQYF. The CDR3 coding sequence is TGCAGCGTTGATTTATATCTGGGAGAGACCCAGTACTTC.

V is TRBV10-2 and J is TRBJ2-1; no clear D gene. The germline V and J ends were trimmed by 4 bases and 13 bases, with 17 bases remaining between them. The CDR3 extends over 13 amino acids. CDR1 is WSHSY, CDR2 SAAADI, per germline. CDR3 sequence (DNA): TGCGCCAGCAGTGCCTCTAGTATCGGTCCTCAGTTCTTC. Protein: CASSASSIGPQFF.

The CDR3 spells CASSALGRDQPQHF. For the CDR3, the DNA is TGTGCCAGCAGCGCCCTTGGACGGGATCAGCCCCAGCATTTT. This rearrangement joins TRBV2 to TRBJ1-5; D is undetermined. Germline V CDR1 and CDR2: SNHLY, FYNNEI. The length of the CDR3 is 14 residues. Trimming left V 6 bases short and J 5 bases short, with 14 bases between.